These 26 T cell receptor beta chains came from one sample sequenced in a study of blood T cell repertoires in COVID-19. Using immunoSEQ multiplex PCR, the repertoire was profiled, and TCRdb retains in-frame clones only, with some absent. This table holds under 250,000 clones, roughly 85% found once. The sample consisted of peripheral blood. The receptors shown here come from a woman between 70 and 85 years old with active or convalescent COVID-19.

This chain joins TRBV18 and TRBJ1-6; D uncertain. The CDR3 length is 12 residues. V was trimmed by 2 bases and J by 8 bases, leaving 4 bases between them. CDR1 is KGHSH and CDR2 is LQKENI in the germline V gene. Here the CDR3 reads CASSPSDSPLHF. DNA for the CDR3: TGTGCCAGCTCACCATCGGATTCACCCCTCCACTTT.

The chain has TRBV29-1 and TRBJ2-3, with a tentative D call TRBD1 (6 bases). In germline, CDR1 is SQVTM, CDR2 ANQGSEA. This CDR3 is built from 10 residues. V was shortened by 4 bases and J by 8 bases, with 7 bases between the two germline ends. The CDR3 protein is CSVGQATQYF. The DNA for the CDR3 is TGCAGCGTTGGACAGGCTACGCAGTATTTT.

V usage is TRBV6-5 and J usage is TRBJ2-1; tentatively, D is TRBD1 (5 bases). In germline, CDR1 is MNHEY, CDR2 SVGAGI. Trimming took 4 bases from V and 4 from J, leaving 8 bases between them. The CDR3 contains 13 residues. The CDR3 spells CASSLGPYNEQFF. The CDR3 coding sequence is TGTGCCAGCAGTTTGGGGCCTTACAATGAGCAGTTCTTC.

This clone was recorded a few times. The chain has TRBV19 and TRBJ1-1; possibly TRBD1 for D (6 bases). CDR3 size: 17 residues. Trimming cost V 4 bases and J 2 bases, with 20 bases left between them. Germline-derived CDR1 and CDR2 are LNHDA and SQIVND (reference sequence). The chain's CDR3 is CASSTPGGRGFNTEAFF. The DNA for the CDR3 is TGTGCCAGTAGTACCCCCGGGGGGCGCGGATTTAACACTGAAGCTTTCTTT. The entire variable domain, with the rest obtained from reference TRBV19 and TRBJ1-1, is as follows: DGGITQSPKYLFRKEGQNVTLSCEQNLNHDAMYWYRQDPGQGLRLIYYSQIVNDFQKGDIAEGYSVSREKKESFPLTVTSAQKNPTAFYLCASSTPGGRGFNTEAFFGQGTRLTVV.

This clone was detected only once. The V call is TRBV6-4, the J call TRBJ2-7; D remains unclear. The CDR3 length is 14 residues. Germline loops: CDR1 MRHNA, CDR2 SNTAGT. V gave up 3 bases and J gave up 7 bases, with 16 bases separating them. The CDR3 protein is CASSDRENNKEQYF. The CDR3, as DNA: TGTGCCAGCAGTGATCGAGAGAATAATAAGGAGCAGTACTTC.

This chain joins TRBV2 and TRBJ1-2; 11 nucleotides align to TRBD1. J was trimmed by 3 bases and V by 4 bases; bases with no gene match: 7. The CDR3 has 16 amino acids. The V gene's germline CDR1 is SNHLY and CDR2 FYNNEI. The CDR3 sequence is CASSGLGTGGYYGYTF. The CDR3 DNA reads as TGTGCCAGCAGTGGGTTAGGGACAGGGGGTTACTATGGCTACACCTTC. Variable domain in full (rest from reference TRBV2 and TRBJ1-2): EPEVTQTPSHQVTQMGQEVILRCVPISNHLYFYWYRQILGQKVEFLVSFYNNEISEKSEIFDDQFSVERPDGSNFTLKIRSTKLEDSAMYFCASSGLGTGGYYGYTFGSGTRLTVV.

The chain employs TRBV5-1 and TRBJ1-2; TRBD1 aligns across 9 bases. With 2 bases clipped from V and 2 bases from J, the junction kept 4 bases outside the gene matches. Germline V gene data show CDR1 as SGHRS and CDR2 as YFSETQ. This CDR3 is built from 15 residues. The CDR3 nucleotides read TGCGCCAGCAGCTTAGGGACAGGGCACAACTATGGCTACACCTTC. Protein: CASSLGTGHNYGYTF.

The chain combines TRBV28 with TRBJ1-5; D perhaps matches TRBD1 (6 bases). The CDR3 runs to 14 residues. CDR1 MDHEN and CDR2 SYDVKM come from the germline V gene. The V and J ends lost 7 bases and 2 bases respectively, with 12 bases between them. The CDR3 loop is CASTTGGRNQPQHF. CDR3 coding DNA: TGTGCCAGCACCACCGGGGGGCGCAATCAGCCCCAGCATTTT.

Only a few counts were recorded for this clone. The V gene is TRBV5-1, the J gene TRBJ2-1, with 9 bases aligning to TRBD2. The CDR3 runs 19 residues. Germline V gene data show CDR1 as SGHRS and CDR2 as YFSETQ. Trimming took 5 bases from V and 0 from J; bases not matched to a gene: 15. The CDR3 loop is CASSLLPLFSGSSYNEQFF. The CDR3 DNA reads as TGCGCCAGCAGTCTACTTCCACTTTTTAGCGGGAGCTCCTACAATGAGCAGTTCTTC.

The chain has TRBV11-1 and TRBJ2-1; 9 bases line up with TRBD1. Germline CDR1 and CDR2: SGHAT and FQDESV (reference sequence). V dropped 5 bases and J dropped 4; count of bases not matched to a gene: 6. The CDR3 extends over 15 amino acids. The CDR3 region has the DNA TGTGCCAGCAGCGTCGGGACAGGGCCATACAATGAGCAGTTCTTC. Protein: CASSVGTGPYNEQFF.

The chain recombines TRBV2 with TRBJ2-3, with 7 bases lining up with TRBD2. The CDR3 spans 18 residues. With 4 bases clipped from V and 0 bases from J, the junction kept 13 bases outside the gene matches. CDR1 and CDR2 from the germline V gene are SNHLY and FYNNEI. DNA of the CDR3: TGTGCCAGCAGTGGGCCCAGCGGGATCCCCACTAGCACAGATACGCAGTATTTT. It codes for CASSGPSGIPTSTDTQYF. The entire variable domain, with the rest obtained from reference TRBV2 and TRBJ2-3, is as follows: EPEVTQTPSHQVTQMGQEVILRCVPISNHLYFYWYRQILGQKVEFLVSFYNNEISEKSEIFDDQFSVERPDGSNFTLKIRSTKLEDSAMYFCASSGPSGIPTSTDTQYFGPGTRLTVL.

The chain couples TRBV4-2 to TRBJ1-2; the match to TRBD1 covers 7 bases. CDR1 LGHNA and CDR2 YNFKEQ come from the germline V gene. The CDR3 sequence is 15 residues long. Trimming cost V 2 bases and J 5 bases; bases outside gene matches: 8. CDR3 in amino acids: CASSQWGTGEYGYTF. DNA of the CDR3: TGTGCCAGCAGCCAATGGGGAACAGGGGAGTATGGCTACACCTTC.

The rearrangement links TRBV28 to TRBJ1-1, with D maybe TRBD1 (5 bases). CDR1 is MDHEN, CDR2 SYDVKM, per germline. The CDR3 contains 17 residues. Trimming removed 3 bases from V and 9 bases from J, with 26 bases in between. The CDR3 DNA sequence: TGTGCCAGCAGTTTGGGGTGGACCCCGGACACTTCGAACCAAGCTTTCTTT. This translates into CASSLGWTPDTSNQAFF. The complete variable domain, with remaining parts taken from reference TRBV28 and TRBJ1-1, reads DVKVTQSSRYLVKRTGEKVFLECVQDMDHENMFWYRQDPGLGLRLIYFSYDVKMKEKGDIPEGYSVSREKKERFSLILESASTNQTSMYLCASSLGWTPDTSNQAFFGQGTRLTVV.

With respect to this clone: Other DNA sequences from this sample encode an identical CDR3 as well. The chain uses TRBV6-5 and TRBJ2-7, with D uncertain. This CDR3 has 13 amino acids. Germline V lookup: CDR1 MNHEY, CDR2 SVGAGI. Trimming stripped 2 bases from V and 0 bases from J, with 5 bases between. The CDR3, as DNA: TGTGCCAGCAGTTACAGGAGCTCCTACGAGCAGTACTTC. Translating gives CASSYRSSYEQYF.

CDR3 in DNA: TGCAGCGGGGGACAGGGGGACTATGGCTACACCTTC. This codes for CSGGQGDYGYTF. J is TRBJ1-2 and V is TRBV29-1, with 11 positions matching TRBD1. This CDR3 is 12 amino acids long. Per germline, CDR1 SQVTM and CDR2 ANQGSEA. V shed 7 bases and J 3 bases; nucleotides not matched to a gene: 1.

V is TRBV18 and J is TRBJ1-2, with TRBD1 identical over 8 bases. CDR1 is KGHSH and CDR2 is LQKENI in the germline V gene. Unmatched junction bases numbered 6, after V lost 3 bases and J lost 6 bases. The CDR3 has 14 residues. DNA for the CDR3: TGTGCCAGCTCACCGGTCAGGGGGCATGATGGCTACACCTTC. Protein: CASSPVRGHDGYTF.

The chain couples TRBV6-5 to TRBJ1-5; TRBD1 aligns across 9 bases. Losses at the gene ends were 8 bases for V and 3 bases for J; bases not matched to a gene: 8. Germline CDR1 MNHEY, CDR2 SVGAGI. CDR3 size: 15 residues. CDR3 nucleotides: TGTGCCAGCGGACGGGACAGGGCCCCCAATCAGCCCCAGCATTTT. Its translation is CASGRDRAPNQPQHF.

The V call is TRBV4-2, the J call TRBJ1-6, with D maybe TRBD1 (6 bases). Trimming removed 0 bases from V and 9 bases from J, with 15 bases in between. The CDR3 covers 16 residues. Germline lookup yields CDR1 LGHNA and CDR2 YNFKEQ. The CDR3 region has the DNA TGTGCCAGCAGCCAAGATGCGGGGGGCGCGGGTTCACCCCTCCACTTT. Translated, it gives CASSQDAGGAGSPLHF.

This chain connects TRBV5-6 to TRBJ1-1, with D uncertain. This CDR3 region has 15 residues. Deletions cut 4 bases from V and 6 bases from J, with 19 bases between. Germline-derived CDR1 and CDR2 are SGHDT and YYEEEE. For the CDR3, the DNA is TGTGCCAGCAGCGCCGGGTCGCGGAGGGAACCTGAAGCTTTCTTT. Protein: CASSAGSRREPEAFF.

The gene calls are TRBV15 and TRBJ1-4; D is unresolved. Between the trimmed V and J ends, which lost 8 bases and 8 bases, there was a span of 21 bases. The germline V gene encodes CDR1 LNHNV and CDR2 YYDKDF (reference sequence). This CDR3 comprises 15 residues. CDR3 coding DNA: TGTGCCACCCTGGGTCCTTGGGAGAGGCGGGAAAAACTGTTTTTT. Its protein is CATLGPWERREKLFF.

The rearrangement links TRBV30 to TRBJ1-4; no clear D gene. Germline V gives CDR1 GTSNPN, CDR2 SVGIG (reference sequence). CDR3 length: 14 residues. V lost 1 base, J lost 0 bases, and 6 bases lay in between. The DNA of the CDR3 is TGTGCCTGGAGTGCGGGAACAACTAATGAAAAACTGTTTTTT. It is translated as CAWSAGTTNEKLFF.

This clone has more than one count but fewer than ten. The V gene is TRBV27, the J gene TRBJ1-5; D is possibly TRBD1 (6 bases). The CDR3 is made up of 14 amino acids. Germline CDR1 and CDR2: MNHEY and SMNVEV (reference sequence). Between the trimmed V and J ends, which lost 3 bases and 7 bases, there was a span of 13 bases. This CDR3 is CASSFTGQGQPQHF. CDR3 nucleotide sequence: TGTGCCAGCAGTTTCACAGGGCAGGGGCAGCCCCAGCATTTT.

This chain connects TRBV6-6 to TRBJ2-2, with D unresolved. From germline, CDR1 is MNHNY and CDR2 SVGAGI (reference sequence). Trimming pared 4 bases from V and 4 bases from J, leaving 16 bases between. CDR3 length: 16 amino acids. The CDR3 protein is CASSFHPGSGTGELFF. The CDR3 bases are TGTGCCAGCAGTTTTCACCCCGGGTCCGGCACCGGGGAGCTGTTTTTT.

The CDR3 DNA is TGTGCCAGCTCCAGGCGCAGCGGGAGAACCGGGGAGCTGTTTTTT. Encoded protein: CASSRRSGRTGELFF. The chain couples TRBV25-1 to TRBJ2-2, with TRBD2 identical over 8 bases. The CDR3 is 15 amino acids. CDR1 is MGHDK, CDR2 SYGVNS, per germline. V shed 8 bases and J 5 bases; nucleotides not matched to a gene: 10.

This clone is a singleton in its sample. The chain links TRBV7-9 to TRBJ2-5; 11 bases map to TRBD2. This CDR3 spans 17 amino acids. Germline lookup yields CDR1 SEHNR and CDR2 FQNEAQ (reference sequence). V was pared by 1 base and J by 3 bases, with 7 bases of the junction left unmatched. The CDR3 nucleotides are TGTGCCAGCAGCTTAGGCTCTAGCGGGGGGTTTGAAGAGACCCAGTACTTC. Protein: CASSLGSSGGFEETQYF.

The chain combines TRBV27 with TRBJ2-7; TRBD2 agrees at 8 bases. Germline trimming cut 4 bases from V and 2 bases from J; bases unmatched to any gene: 4. This CDR3 has 14 residues. CDR1 is MNHEY and CDR2 is SMNVEV in the germline V gene (reference sequence). CDR3 sequence (DNA): TGTGCCAGCAGTTGGAGCGGGAGAACCTACGAGCAGTACTTC. Translating gives CASSWSGRTYEQYF.